This TCR beta chain was identified during a study of blood T cell repertoires in COVID-19. Background on the study: The samples span acute and convalescent COVID-19 from the United States, Italy and Spain. T cells, B-cell-depleted T cells, or PBMCs supplied cDNA or gDNA.

Source study methods: Estimates of nucleated cell counts were drawn from the amplification of reference gene primers. Generated by immunoSEQ multiplex PCR, the TCRdb table keeps only in-frame clones and is missing some. The V and J calls and the clone size are those of that table, but D and trimming were determined from the DNA. The table shows fewer than 200,000 clones, with around 87% occurring only once. The sample taken for sequencing was peripheral blood. The sequence was obtained from a young woman who had recovered from COVID-19.

The CDR3 DNA follows: TGTGCCAGCAGCTTAACGGCAAGGACTGGGGCCAAAAACATTCAGTACTTC. This encodes CASSLTARTGAKNIQYF. V is TRBV7-3 and J is TRBJ2-4, with D possibly TRBD2 on 5 matching bases. The V gene's germline CDR1 is SGHTA and CDR2 FQGTGA. V dropped 0 bases and J dropped 1 base, with 13 bases sitting between them. The CDR3 loop spans 17 amino acids.